What follows is one T cell receptor (beta chain) and its context. This sample was taken from a study of cytomegalovirus exposure and HLA in healthy donors. Study-level background: Some 85 million unique TCRs, all from HLA-typed donors, were included in an early release of the data.

J gave up 0 bases and V 4 bases, and 6 bases lay outside the gene matches. Germline V gene lookup returns CDR1 SEHNR and CDR2 FQNEAQ (reference sequence). The CDR3 runs 16 residues. 13 Jbeta primers and 60 Vbeta primers were used for the PCR. Method: immunoSEQ multiplex PCR; TCRdb's copy keeps in-frame clones and lacks some. The profile covers roughly 150,000 clones, with 82% appearing a single time and roughly 3.5% taken by the ten largest. Sequencing input: PBMCs. The sequence was collected from a male donor in good health and CMV-seronegative. V is TRBV7-9 and J is TRBJ2-7; 10 bases line up with TRBD2. The CDR3 loop reads CASSSGLADGSYEQYF. CDR3 bases: TGTGCCAGCAGCTCTGGACTAGCGGACGGCTCCTACGAGCAGTACTTC.